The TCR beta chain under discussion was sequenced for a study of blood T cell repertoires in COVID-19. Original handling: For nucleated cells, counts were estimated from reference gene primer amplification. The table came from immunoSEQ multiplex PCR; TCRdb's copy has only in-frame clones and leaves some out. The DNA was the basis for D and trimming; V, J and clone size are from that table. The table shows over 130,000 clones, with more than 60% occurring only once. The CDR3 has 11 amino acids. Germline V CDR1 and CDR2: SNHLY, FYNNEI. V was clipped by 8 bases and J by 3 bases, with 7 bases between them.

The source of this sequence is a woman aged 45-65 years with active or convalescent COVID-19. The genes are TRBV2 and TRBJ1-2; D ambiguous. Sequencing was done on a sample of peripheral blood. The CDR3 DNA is TGTGCCAGCTCGGAGCACTATGGCTACACCTTC. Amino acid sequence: CASSEHYGYTF.